The 15 T cell receptor beta chains below come from one sample, sequenced in a study of T cell responses to AZD1222 COVID-19 vaccine. Sequencing used immunoSEQ multiplex PCR; TCRdb keeps in-frame clones, though not all of them. Among 150,000 to 170,000 clones listed, under 95% were seen once. This specimen consisted of peripheral blood, obtained on day 0 of AZD1222 vaccination. These TCRs come from an adult in good health.

V gene TRBV10-3 combines with J gene TRBJ1-5, with a tentative D call TRBD1 (6 bases). Germline V lookup: CDR1 ENHRY, CDR2 SYGVKD. The CDR3 runs 12 residues. V lost 9 bases and J 5 bases, leaving 11 bases between the germline ends. In nucleotides, the CDR3 is TGTGCCATACAGGGAGGGGATCAGCCCCAGCATTTT. The encoded protein is CAIQGGDQPQHF.

J is TRBJ1-1 and V is TRBV27; maybe TRBD1 (6 bases). The germline gives CDR1 MNHEY, CDR2 SMNVEV (reference sequence). The CDR3 is 16 amino acids. Trimming stripped 3 bases from V and 1 base from J, with 15 bases between. CDR3 DNA sequence: TGTGCCAGCAGTTTTGGGATGGGGGCTCGGAACACTGAAGCTTTCTTT. Its protein is CASSFGMGARNTEAFF.

The V call is TRBV7-9, the J call TRBJ2-7, with a weak D call TRBD2 (7 bases). The CDR3 extends over 12 amino acids. V lost 3 bases and J lost 6, with 9 bases in between. The germline V gene encodes CDR1 SEHNR and CDR2 FQNEAQ (reference sequence). CDR3 residues: CASSFGGAEQYF. CDR3 coding DNA: TGTGCCAGCAGCTTTGGGGGGGCCGAGCAGTACTTC.

The genes are TRBV14 and TRBJ1-1, with unresolved D. Germline V lookup: CDR1 SGHDN, CDR2 FVKESK. Trimming took 1 base from V and 9 from J, leaving 9 bases between them. CDR3 length equals 12 residues. CDR3 amino acids: CASSQGAVQAFF. CDR3 sequence (DNA): TGTGCCAGCAGCCAAGGGGCAGTCCAAGCTTTCTTT.

This chain links TRBV18 with TRBJ2-7; 8 nucleotides line up with TRBD1. The germline V gene has CDR1 KGHSH and CDR2 LQKENI. This CDR3 contains 15 residues. V trimming: 2 bases; J trimming: 5 bases; junction bases outside the gene matches: 8. This CDR3 reads CASSPSRTGNNEQYF. Written as DNA, the CDR3 is TGTGCCAGCTCACCATCCCGGACAGGGAACAACGAGCAGTACTTC.

V gene TRBV6-5 combines with J gene TRBJ2-7; 7 bases are shared with TRBD1. In germline, CDR1 is MNHEY, CDR2 SVGAGI. The CDR3 contains 16 residues. V lost 2 bases to trimming and J lost 4 bases; unmatched junction nucleotides: 11. The CDR3 DNA reads TGTGCCAGCAGTTACCGGGACAGCCGATCGATTTACGAGCAGTACTTC. Its protein is CASSYRDSRSIYEQYF.

This chain connects TRBV19 to TRBJ1-2; D is uncertain. CDR1 and CDR2 (germline): LNHDA, SQIVND (reference sequence). The CDR3 contains 12 residues. Trimming left V 4 bases short and J 3 bases short, with 6 bases between. Here the CDR3 reads CASSTPYYGYTF. CDR3 DNA sequence: TGTGCCAGTAGTACGCCTTACTATGGCTACACCTTC.

CDR3 DNA: TGTGCCAGCAGCTTAGGCAGTTCATCTCGGTGGGGTGAGCAGTTCTTC. The encoded protein is CASSLGSSSRWGEQFF. The rearrangement links TRBV13 to TRBJ2-1; D gene ambiguous. This CDR3 is 16 amino acids long. The germline V and J ends were trimmed by 0 bases and 9 bases, with 18 bases remaining between them. Germline CDR1 and CDR2: PRHDT and FYEKMQ (reference sequence).

The V and J genes are TRBV5-1 and TRBJ2-1; D could derive from TRBD1 or TRBD2 (5 bases each). V shed 0 bases and J shed 9 bases, with 13 bases lying between them. This CDR3 is 14 amino acids long. Germline CDR1 is SGHRS and CDR2 is YFSETQ. The CDR3: CASSLAGAVGEQFF. The CDR3 coding sequence is TGCGCCAGCAGCTTGGCCGGGGCCGTCGGTGAGCAGTTCTTC.

This clone turned up a few times. The chain uses TRBV7-9 and TRBJ2-2, with D perhaps assigned TRBD1 or TRBD2 (5 bases each). This CDR3 contains 15 residues. The germline V and J ends were trimmed by 1 base and 5 bases, with 11 bases remaining between them. Germline CDR1 SEHNR, CDR2 FQNEAQ (reference sequence). DNA for the CDR3: TGTGCCAGCAGCTTAGTACAGGACTCTACCGGGGAGCTGTTTTTT. As protein: CASSLVQDSTGELFF.

The CDR3 DNA is TGTGCCACCAGCAGAGACCCTACAGATCCGGCCTACAATGAGCAGTTCTTC. The encoded protein is CATSRDPTDPAYNEQFF. This chain joins TRBV15 and TRBJ2-1; D gene unclear. CDR1 LNHNV and CDR2 YYDKDF come from the germline V gene (reference sequence). The V gene lost 0 bases and the J gene lost 2 bases, with 14 bases spanning the gap. CDR3 size: 17 residues.

V gene TRBV5-1 combines with J gene TRBJ2-2, with D possibly being TRBD1 (6 bases). CDR1 is SGHRS and CDR2 is YFSETQ in the germline V gene. CDR3 size: 16 residues. Trimming removed 3 bases from V and 5 bases from J, with 17 bases in between. Here the CDR3 reads CASSSGQSSTTGELFF. CDR3 in DNA: TGCGCCAGCAGCTCGGGACAATCCTCGACGACCGGGGAGCTGTTTTTT.

The chain employs TRBV9 and TRBJ1-3, with D perhaps matching TRBD1 (6 bases). Germline V gene lookup returns CDR1 SGDLS and CDR2 YYNGEE. The CDR3 extends over 14 amino acids. Trimming took off 3 bases at V and 6 bases at J, with 13 bases between the two ends. Written as DNA, the CDR3 is TGTGCCAGCAGCGATCCGAGGGGGGCAAACACCATATATTTT. This encodes CASSDPRGANTIYF.

This clone was picked up one time. V usage is TRBV29-1 and J usage is TRBJ2-5, with TRBD2 identical over 9 bases. Germline CDR1 reads SQVTM; CDR2 reads ANQGSEA. There are 14 residues in the CDR3. Germline trimming cut 7 bases from V and 5 bases from J; bases unmatched to any gene: 11. The CDR3 loop reads CSARREGARETQYF. The DNA of the CDR3 is TGCAGCGCCCGGCGGGAGGGGGCACGGGAGACCCAGTACTTC.

CDR3: CASSPGTGVDEQYF. The DNA of the CDR3 is TGTGCCAGCTCCCCCGGGACAGGGGTGGACGAGCAGTACTTC. This sequence joins TRBV18 and TRBJ2-7; 10 positions agree with TRBD1. V trimming: 6 bases; J trimming: 5 bases; junction bases outside the gene matches: 7. Germline CDR1 reads KGHSH; CDR2 reads LQKENI. The length of the CDR3 is 14 residues.